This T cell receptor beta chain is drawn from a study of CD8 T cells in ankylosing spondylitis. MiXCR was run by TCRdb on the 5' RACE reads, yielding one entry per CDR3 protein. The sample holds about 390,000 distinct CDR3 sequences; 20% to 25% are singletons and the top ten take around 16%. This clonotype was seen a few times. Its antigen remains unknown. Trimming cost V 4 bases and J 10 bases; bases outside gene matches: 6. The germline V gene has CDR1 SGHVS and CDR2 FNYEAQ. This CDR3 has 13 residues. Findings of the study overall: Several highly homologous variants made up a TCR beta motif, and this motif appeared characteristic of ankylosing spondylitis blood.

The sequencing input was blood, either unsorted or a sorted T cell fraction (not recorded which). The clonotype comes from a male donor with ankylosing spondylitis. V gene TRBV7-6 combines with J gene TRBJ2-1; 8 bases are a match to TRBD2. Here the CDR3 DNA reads TGTGCCAGCAGCTATCTAGCGGGTAGAGAGCAGTTCTTC. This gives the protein CASSYLAGREQFF.